This T cell receptor (beta chain) was identified during a study of T cells in Graves' hyperthyroidism and ophthalmopathy. It was RNA transcripts that yielded the amplified TCR beta CDR3 regions. HTBI primers drove first-round RT-PCR of the TCR CDR3. A single record per CDR3 protein comes from TCRdb applying MiXCR to the multiplex PCR reads. The data show 350,000 to 400,000 distinct CDR3 sequences, about 18% seen once. The CDR3 is 13 amino acids. As for this clonotype: A junction boundary mismatches the germline segment, possibly from a read error.

The origin of this receptor is a woman aged 18 to 35 with Graves' hyperthyroidism. Material: blood. The chain has TRBV12-3 or TRBV12-4 and TRBJ1-3; no clear D. The CDR3 loop is CASSLRGRNTIYF. CDR3 sequence (DNA): TGTGCCAGCAGTTTAAGAGGGAGGAACACCATATACTTT.